These T cell receptor beta chains were read from a single sample in a study of blood T cell repertoires in COVID-19. Profiling relied on immunoSEQ multiplex PCR, and the TCRdb table lists in-frame clones only, not all of them. The sample holds around 200,000 clones, around 85% seen once. The sample was PBMCs or T cells enriched from blood (not recorded which). These receptors came from a woman between 50 and 59 years old in a cohort exposed to, infected with or recovered from COVID-19 (not recorded which). The conserved cysteine and the conserved F or W are not part of the CDR3 here. The order of the fields is D gene, V gene, CDR3 protein. A D gene is named only where the DNA matches it firmly.

TRBD1 | TRBV6-6 | ASLKGAVPGFGYT
. | TRBV25-1 | ASSEYRGYT
TRBD2 | TRBV5-1 | ASSQQGLAVEQY
. | TRBV28 | ASKSGGNTEAF
. | TRBV10-3 | AISGARAGSTEAF
TRBD1 | TRBV15 | ATSIPGRGSGNTIY
. | TRBV28 | ASRGGARTDTQY
TRBD2 | TRBV5-4 | ASSERLAGTDTQY
. | TRBV7-2 | ASSLDGIWQGRGEQY
TRBD1 | TRBV5-1 | ASSLDFDRGPHGYT
. | TRBV4-1 | ASSPLAYNEQF
TRBD1 | TRBV7-2 | ASSLGTGFGF
TRBD1 | TRBV10-3 | AIKQGAWDTEAF
TRBD1 | TRBV25-1 | ASSASPGQGALRAF
TRBD2 | TRBV19 | ASRGTSVYNEQF
TRBD2 | TRBV7-2 | ASSRTSGGSYEQY
. | TRBV10-3 | AIRDSGADTQY
. | TRBV7-2 | ASSLAQLGAGEKLF
. | TRBV12-5 | ASGPSRPHWSSGNTIY
TRBD2 | TRBV3-1/TRBV3-2 | ASSLPLWRGGIGELF
TRBD1 | TRBV18 | ASSPGGGGEGGYT
. | TRBV18 | ASSPPSRGYNSPLH
. | TRBV7-8 | ASSLDEGREQY
. | TRBV10-3 | AISGEEGLPEVDT
TRBD1 | TRBV19 | ASNSPGQGVGNTIY
TRBD1 | TRBV19 | ASSADRVRTEAF
TRBD1 | TRBV5-4 | ASRDRVDSPLH
. | TRBV18 | ASSEDRYNQPQH
. | TRBV27 | ASSFYPGGVDAF
TRBD1 | TRBV5-6 | ASSFADRGFGYT
TRBD1 | TRBV6-5 | AVTYRGMYEQY
TRBD1 | TRBV19 | ASSERQGVGGRGYT
. | TRBV14 | ASSQRTANYGYT
. | TRBV11-3 | ASSESATSNTEAF
. | TRBV7-5 | ARSLVAASTDTQY
. | TRBV4-2 | ASRQGDRGYT
TRBD1 | TRBV13 | ASSPNGQGQGNTIY
TRBD2 | TRBV7-3 | ASSLSSGPAGTQY
TRBD1 | TRBV5-5 | ASSAARGRLTGELF
. | TRBV12-3/TRBV12-4 | ASSLSGGAEAF
. | TRBV11-2 | ASSRGKSYEQY
TRBD2 | TRBV24-1 | ATSRGGIENIQY